The 28 T cell receptor beta chains below all came from one sample that was sequenced in a study of blood T cell repertoires in COVID-19 (TCRdb year 2020). The library came from the immunoSEQ multiplex PCR assay. This is the immuneACCESS table as TCRdb keeps it, with only in-frame sequences that have V and J called. A part of the clones is gone; compared with another copy, unresolved V genes explain less than half, and the rest is unexplained. Across this sample there are a few hundred thousand clones, with roughly nine tenths seen only once. Of the sample, about 1.7% is held by the ten largest clones. Sequenced: peripheral blood. These receptors all stem from a woman in her twenties or thirties with COVID-19, enrolled during active disease.

This chain links TRBV18 with TRBJ1-5, with D possibly matching TRBD1 (5 bases). CDR3 length: 13 amino acids. The V end was cut by 10 bases, the J end by 5 bases, with 15 bases between. CDR1 is KGHSH and CDR2 is LQKENI in the germline V gene. CDR3 sequence: CATARGLDQPQHF. The CDR3 region has the DNA TGTGCCACCGCGCGGGGGTTGGATCAGCCCCAGCATTTT. The full variable domain, completed using reference TRBV18 and TRBJ1-5, is NAGVMQNPRHLVRRRGQEARLRCSPMKGHSHVYWYRQLPEEGLKFMVYLQKENIIDESGMPKERFSAEFPKEGPSILRIQQVVRGDSAAYFCATARGLDQPQHFGDGTRLSIL.

The J gene is TRBJ2-1, the V gene TRBV19; maybe TRBD2 (6 bases). Germline assignment: CDR1 LNHDA and CDR2 SQIVND (reference sequence). The CDR3 covers 15 residues. The V end was cut by 3 bases, the J end by 5 bases, with 14 bases between. CDR3 amino acids: CASSISAGPHNEQFF. As DNA, the CDR3 is TGTGCCAGTAGTATCAGCGCGGGGCCCCACAATGAGCAGTTCTTC.

Only a few counts were recorded for this clone. The V and J genes are TRBV4-1 and TRBJ2-7; 9 bases fit TRBD2. Germline values: CDR1 MGHRA, CDR2 YSYEKL. This CDR3 is built from 19 residues. With 0 bases clipped from V and 0 bases from J, the junction kept 12 bases outside the gene matches. CDR3 sequence: CASSQDQGSGGLSSYEQYV. The CDR3 nucleotides are TGCGCCAGCAGCCAAGATCAGGGTAGCGGGGGATTGAGCTCCTACGAGCAGTACGTC.

The V gene is TRBV19, the J gene TRBJ2-3; possibly TRBD2 for D (5 bases). With 5 bases removed from V and 3 bases from J, the gap between germline ends came to 15 bases. Germline V gene data show CDR1 as LNHDA and CDR2 as SQIVND (reference sequence). CDR3 length: 15 amino acids. In DNA, the CDR3 is TGTGCCAGTAGTGTCGGGCTTAGACTAACAGATACGCAGTATTTT. Amino acids: CASSVGLRLTDTQYF.

The gene calls are TRBV12-5 and TRBJ1-2; D remains ambiguous. The CDR3 totals 14 residues. CDR1 LGHNT and CDR2 FRNRAP come from the germline V gene. V lost 2 bases, J lost 4 bases, and 11 bases lay in between. CDR3 sequence: CASGLFGPRYGYTF. The CDR3 nucleotides are TGTGCTAGTGGTTTGTTTGGCCCTCGCTATGGCTACACCTTC.

The chain recombines TRBV4-1 with TRBJ1-1, with 7 bases matching TRBD1. CDR1 MGHRA and CDR2 YSYEKL come from the germline V gene. J lost 1 base, V lost 6 bases, and 8 bases had no gene match. CDR3 length: 15 amino acids. The CDR3 DNA follows: TGCGCCAGCAGACCTGGACAGGCTGGGAACACTGAAGCTTTCTTT. Translated: CASRPGQAGNTEAFF.

This rearrangement joins TRBV19 to TRBJ1-5; maybe TRBD1 (5 bases). CDR1 and CDR2 from the germline V gene are LNHDA and SQIVND (reference sequence). The CDR3 has 15 amino acids. V was pared by 3 bases and J by 7 bases, with 16 bases between. This CDR3 reads CASSIGRVSGQPQHF. For the CDR3, the DNA is TGTGCCAGTAGTATTGGCAGGGTAAGTGGACAGCCCCAGCATTTT.

This clone was found a few times. The chain joins TRBV18 to TRBJ2-3; 15 bases fit TRBD2. The CDR3 runs to 20 residues. V was pared by 3 bases and J by 4 bases, with 14 bases of the junction left unmatched. Germline CDR1 and CDR2: KGHSH and LQKENI. This CDR3 reads CASSPLDRTSGGAVADTQYF. CDR3 coding DNA: TGTGCCAGCTCACCCCTCGATCGGACTAGCGGGGGGGCCGTTGCAGATACGCAGTATTTT.

The chain employs TRBV15 and TRBJ2-7; TRBD1 aligns across 10 bases. The CDR3 is 16 amino acids. The germline V gene has CDR1 LNHNV and CDR2 YYDKDF (reference sequence). V lost 0 bases, J lost 6 bases, and 8 bases stayed unmatched. The CDR3 loop is CATSRDRLTGGSEQYV. The DNA for the CDR3 is TGTGCCACCAGCAGAGATCGCTTGACAGGGGGCTCCGAGCAGTACGTC.

The chain is built from TRBV5-1 and TRBJ2-3; TRBD2 matches at 10 bases. Trimming at V came to 3 bases and at J to 9 bases, leaving 16 bases not matched to a gene. CDR1 and CDR2 (germline): SGHRS, YFSETQ. CDR3 length: 17 amino acids. As DNA, the CDR3 is TGCGCCAGCAGCTACCTCAACCCCAGCGGGGGGGCCGTGACGCAGTATTTT. This translates into CASSYLNPSGGAVTQYF.

The chain joins TRBV10-1 to TRBJ2-2; D is undetermined. Trimming pared 0 bases from V and 7 bases from J, leaving 9 bases between. CDR1 and CDR2 from the germline V gene are WNHNN and SYGVQD (reference sequence). This CDR3 comprises 14 residues. CDR3 loop: CASSESRLSGELFF. The CDR3 nucleotides are TGCGCCAGCAGTGAGTCGCGGTTGAGCGGGGAGCTGTTTTTT.

The chain uses TRBV28 and TRBJ1-1; 9 nucleotides agree with TRBD1. Germline assignment: CDR1 MDHEN and CDR2 SYDVKM. The V segment lost 6 bases and the J segment 0 bases; nucleotides outside the gene matches: 2. CDR3 length: 14 amino acids. CDR3 loop: CASSWDRVNTEAFF. CDR3 bases: TGTGCCAGCAGCTGGGACAGGGTGAACACTGAAGCTTTCTTT.

This clone has a single count. The rearrangement links TRBV27 to TRBJ1-4; 9 bases align to TRBD1. V lost 4 bases and J lost 7; bases outside the gene matches: 7. CDR1 and CDR2 (germline): MNHEY, SMNVEV (reference sequence). The CDR3 totals 15 residues. CDR3 nucleotide sequence: TGTGCCAGCAGTTCGACCGGGACAGGGCTTGAAAAACTGTTTTTT. Translation: CASSSTGTGLEKLFF.

The chain carries TRBV6-6 and TRBJ1-4, with a tentative D call TRBD1 (6 bases). Germline CDR1 is MNHNY and CDR2 is SVGAGI (reference sequence). The CDR3 runs 15 residues. V lost 5 bases, J lost 8 bases, and 18 bases lay in between. CDR3 protein: CASSTGSGRGEKLFF. The DNA of the CDR3 is TGTGCCAGCAGTACAGGGTCAGGGAGGGGCGAAAAACTGTTTTTT.

As DNA, the CDR3 is TGTGCCAGCAGCTTACTGAGCGGGGGGGCCCTCAAGACCCAGTACTTC. Protein: CASSLLSGGALKTQYF. The chain joins TRBV7-6 to TRBJ2-5, with TRBD2 matching over 10 bases. V lost 2 bases and J lost 6; bases outside the gene matches: 9. The CDR3 loop spans 16 amino acids. Germline V gene data show CDR1 as SGHVS and CDR2 as FNYEAQ.

The chain joins TRBV4-2 to TRBJ2-2, with 8 bases matching TRBD2. Trimming cost V 0 bases and J 2 bases; bases outside gene matches: 8. The CDR3 has 18 residues. In germline, CDR1 is LGHNA, CDR2 YNFKEQ. The CDR3 DNA reads as TGTGCCAGCAGCCAAGACATTACGGGGGGGCCCAACACCGGGGAGCTGTTTTTT. Protein product: CASSQDITGGPNTGELFF.

The V call is TRBV6-5, the J call TRBJ1-3; D perhaps matches TRBD1 (5 bases). Trimming took 5 bases from V and 4 from J, leaving 15 bases between them. The germline V gene has CDR1 MNHEY and CDR2 SVGAGI. The CDR3 extends over 15 amino acids. CDR3 coding DNA: TGTGCCAGCAGTCCGGGGGGTTATGGAGGAAACACCATATATTTT. Translating gives CASSPGGYGGNTIYF.

V usage is TRBV29-1 and J usage is TRBJ1-4; TRBD1 agrees at 8 bases. Trimming at V came to 2 bases and at J to 5 bases, leaving 1 base not matched to a gene. The CDR3 is made up of 13 amino acids. Germline V gene sequence: CDR1 SQVTM, CDR2 ANQGSEA. The CDR3 is CSVERQGNEKLFF. The CDR3 DNA is TGCAGCGTTGAACGACAGGGGAATGAAAAACTGTTTTTT.

V usage is TRBV7-8 and J usage is TRBJ1-5; 9 bases line up with TRBD1. The germline gives CDR1 SGHVS, CDR2 FQNEAQ. V dropped 5 bases and J dropped 4; count of bases not matched to a gene: 9. The CDR3 contains 16 residues. The CDR3 sequence is CASSAYRGLGNQPQHF. CDR3 DNA sequence: TGTGCCAGCAGCGCATACAGGGGGCTCGGGAATCAGCCCCAGCATTTT.

CDR3 sequence reads: CASSVGLAGAETQYF. DNA of the CDR3: TGTGCCAGCAGTGTGGGGCTAGCGGGGGCAGAGACCCAGTACTTC. The genes are TRBV2 and TRBJ2-5; TRBD2 matches 10 bases. V lost 4 bases, J lost 4 bases, and 6 bases stayed unmatched. This CDR3 comprises 15 residues. Germline lookup yields CDR1 SNHLY and CDR2 FYNNEI.

This chain joins TRBV6-5 and TRBJ1-1; possible D gene TRBD1, 5 bases. V lost 0 bases to trimming and J lost 5 bases, with 13 bases between them. CDR1 is MNHEY and CDR2 is SVGAGI in the germline V gene. The CDR3 is made up of 15 amino acids. For the CDR3, the DNA is TGTGCCAGCAGTTACTCTGTGGCGGGGGTTACTGAAGCTTTCTTT. Residues: CASSYSVAGVTEAFF.

The V gene is TRBV3-1 (or the pseudogene TRBV3-2), the J gene TRBJ2-7; D perhaps matches TRBD1 (6 bases). Germline V gene data show CDR1 as LGHDT and CDR2 as YNNKEL (reference sequence). Trimming shortened V by 5 bases and J by 6 bases, and 11 bases separated the two germline ends. The CDR3 covers 12 residues. The CDR3 sequence: CASSKTGGEQYF. The CDR3 DNA is TGTGCCAGCAGCAAGACAGGTGGCGAGCAGTACTTC.

The rearrangement uses TRBV5-1 and TRBJ1-5; D remains unclear. CDR3 length equals 15 residues. Per the germline V gene, CDR1 is SGHRS and CDR2 is YFSETQ. Trimming pared 4 bases from V and 4 bases from J, leaving 15 bases between. The DNA for the CDR3 is TGCGCCAGCAGCCGGAACCCGGGAGGGAATCAGCCCCAGCATTTT. Its translation is CASSRNPGGNQPQHF.

The chain carries TRBV18 and TRBJ2-5; D is possibly TRBD2 (5 bases). Deletions cut 3 bases from V and 10 bases from J, with 12 bases between. Looked up from germline, CDR1 is KGHSH and CDR2 is LQKENI. The CDR3 consists of 12 residues. CDR3 sequence reads: CASSPGIGDQYF. CDR3 DNA: TGTGCCAGCTCACCCGGGATAGGTGACCAGTACTTC. Complete variable domain (other parts from reference TRBV18 and TRBJ2-5): NAGVMQNPRHLVRRRGQEARLRCSPMKGHSHVYWYRQLPEEGLKFMVYLQKENIIDESGMPKERFSAEFPKEGPSILRIQQVVRGDSAAYFCASSPGIGDQYFGPGTRLLVL.

V usage is TRBV21-1 and J usage is TRBJ1-2; the table's TRBD1 call for D was not verified on the DNA. TRBV21-1 is classified as a pseudogene. The CDR3 covers 15 residues. The CDR3 loop is CASSKAAGGPYGYTF. The CDR3 coding sequence is TGTGCCAGCAGCAAAGCCGCAGGGGGGCCGTATGGCTACACCTTC.

The rearrangement uses TRBV7-6 and TRBJ1-1, with 7 positions matching TRBD1. V gave up 2 bases and J gave up 1 base; unmatched junction bases: 4. From germline, CDR1 is SGHVS and CDR2 FNYEAQ. This CDR3 region has 15 residues. The CDR3 is CASSLQGVKNTEAFF. CDR3 in DNA: TGTGCCAGCAGCTTACAGGGGGTTAAGAACACTGAAGCTTTCTTT.

V and J are TRBV28 and TRBJ2-7, with TRBD1 matching 9 bases. The CDR3 has 15 amino acids. Trimming removed 2 bases from V and 6 bases from J; junction bases left unmatched: 8. In germline, CDR1 is MDHEN, CDR2 SYDVKM. The CDR3 reads CASSLRGQGSSEQYV. In DNA form, the CDR3 reads TGTGCCAGCAGTTTACGGGGACAGGGCTCTTCCGAGCAGTACGTC.

The chain uses TRBV11-2 and TRBJ1-2; 7 bases map to TRBD1. V lost 5 bases, J lost 6 bases, and 6 bases stayed unmatched. The CDR3 covers 13 residues. Germline V gene sequence: CDR1 SGHAT, CDR2 FQNNGV. The CDR3 sequence: CASSHDRVNGYTF. In DNA form, the CDR3 reads TGTGCCAGCAGCCACGACAGGGTTAATGGCTACACCTTC.